The 2 T cell receptor beta chains reported below all come from one sample, sequenced in a study of T-cell reconstitution after alpha-beta-depleted transplantation in children. The TCRbeta library was prepared with unique molecular identifiers. TCRdb re-derived calls from the PCR reads in MiXCR, one entry per CDR3 protein. The sample lists roughly 790,000 distinct CDR3 sequences, roughly 16% occurring once. The input for sequencing was PBMCs, mostly from graft donor cells, taken 360 days after TCRalphabeta/CD19-depleted stem cell transplant. These receptor sequences come from a male patient younger than 18 who had a stem cell transplant for acute lymphoblastic leukemia, so the T cells may come from the graft donor.

The rearrangement uses TRBV27 and TRBJ2-7; 7 positions match TRBD1. This CDR3 is built from 16 residues. Trimming removed 5 bases from V and 3 bases from J; junction bases left unmatched: 13. Germline V gene lookup returns CDR1 MNHEY and CDR2 SMNVEV (reference sequence). The CDR3 region has the DNA TGTGCCAGCAGTCCGCACCGACAGGGCAGGGGCTACGAGCAGTACTTC. Protein sequence: CASSPHRQGRGYEQYF.

The chain is built from TRBV7-9 and TRBJ1-2, with no clear D. There are 12 residues in the CDR3. The germline V gene encodes CDR1 SEHNR and CDR2 FQNEAQ (reference sequence). The ends were cut back, 4 bases at V and 6 bases at J, with 9 bases in the middle. The DNA for the CDR3 is TGTGCCAGCAGCTCGGCGTGGGATGGCTACACCTTC. Residues: CASSSAWDGYTF. The full variable domain, completed using reference TRBV7-9 and TRBJ1-2, is DTGVSQNPRHKITKRGQNVTFRCDPISEHNRLYWYRQTLGQGPEFLTYFQNEAQLEKSRLLSDRFSAERPKGSFSTLEIQRTEQGDSAMYLCASSSAWDGYTFGSGTRLTVV.